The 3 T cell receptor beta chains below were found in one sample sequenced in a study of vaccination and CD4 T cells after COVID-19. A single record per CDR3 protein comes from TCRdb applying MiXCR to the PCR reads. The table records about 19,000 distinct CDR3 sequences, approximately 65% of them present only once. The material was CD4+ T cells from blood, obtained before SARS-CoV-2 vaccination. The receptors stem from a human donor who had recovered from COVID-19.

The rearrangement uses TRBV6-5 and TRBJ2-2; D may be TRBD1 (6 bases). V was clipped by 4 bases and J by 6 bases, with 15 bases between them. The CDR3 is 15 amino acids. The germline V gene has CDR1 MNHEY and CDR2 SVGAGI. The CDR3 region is CASSSTGVNSGELFF. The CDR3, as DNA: TGTGCCAGCAGTTCGACAGGAGTTAATTCCGGGGAGCTGTTTTTT.

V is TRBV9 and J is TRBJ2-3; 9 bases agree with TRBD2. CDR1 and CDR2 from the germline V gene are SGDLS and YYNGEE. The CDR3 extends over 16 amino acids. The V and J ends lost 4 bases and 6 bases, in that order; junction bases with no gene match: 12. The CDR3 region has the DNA TGTGCCAGCAGCCCCCAGGGTAGCGGGAGTTGGGATACGCAGTATTTT. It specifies CASSPQGSGSWDTQYF.

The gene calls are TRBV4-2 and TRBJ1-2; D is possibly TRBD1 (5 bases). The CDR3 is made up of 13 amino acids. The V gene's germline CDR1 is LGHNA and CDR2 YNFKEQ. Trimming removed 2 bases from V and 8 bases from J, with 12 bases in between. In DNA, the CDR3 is TGTGCCAGCAGCCAATCATTTTGGGGGGGCTACACCTTC. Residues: CASSQSFWGGYTF.